Sequencing of this T cell receptor beta chain was carried out in a study of blood T cell repertoires in COVID-19. The protocol was immunoSEQ multiplex PCR, while the TCRdb copy is restricted to in-frame clones and leaves out a portion. This sample yields hundreds of thousands of clones, of which roughly 88% are seen a single time; roughly 5.2% belongs to the top ten. Recruited during active infection, patients (from Seattle) were subsequently followed longitudinally. Sequenced input: peripheral blood. This sequence was found in a woman aged 80 or over with COVID-19, enrolled during active disease.

CDR3 loop: CASSLTFRGQSTDTQYF. CDR3 DNA sequence: TGTGCCAGCAGCTTAACTTTCAGGGGACAAAGCACAGATACGCAGTATTTT. The genes are TRBV7-2 and TRBJ2-3; TRBD1 is a possible D gene (6 bases). Trimming cost V 2 bases and J 0 bases, with 15 bases left between them. Germline V gene sequence: CDR1 SGHTA, CDR2 FQGNSA. The CDR3 runs 17 residues.